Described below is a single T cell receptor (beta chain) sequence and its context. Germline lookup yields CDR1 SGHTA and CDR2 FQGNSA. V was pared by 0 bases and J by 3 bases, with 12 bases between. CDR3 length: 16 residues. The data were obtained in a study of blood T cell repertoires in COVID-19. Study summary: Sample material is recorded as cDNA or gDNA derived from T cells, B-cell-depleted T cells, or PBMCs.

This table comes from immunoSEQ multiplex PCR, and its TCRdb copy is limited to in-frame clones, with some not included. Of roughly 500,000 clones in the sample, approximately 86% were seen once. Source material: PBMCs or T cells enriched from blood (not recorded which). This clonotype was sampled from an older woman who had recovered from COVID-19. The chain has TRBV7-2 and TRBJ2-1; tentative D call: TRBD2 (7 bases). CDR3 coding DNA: TGTGCCAGCAGCTTAGCGGGGGGGCATTTCTACAATGAGCAGTTCTTC. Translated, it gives CASSLAGGHFYNEQFF.